The clone carrying this T cell receptor beta chain has a handful of counts. What it recognizes is unknown. The PCR made use of 60 Vbeta and 13 Jbeta primers. The assay was immunoSEQ multiplex PCR, and TCRdb's table has in-frame clones only and misses some. The sample contains 90,000 to 100,000 clones, over 8% of which appear only once. This CDR3 is built from 16 residues. V shed 0 bases, J shed 5 bases, and the junction held 7 bases outside the gene matches. Germline assignment: CDR1 MNHEY and CDR2 SVGAGI. These data come from a study of cytomegalovirus exposure and HLA in healthy donors. Points from the study as a whole: The classifier reportedly diagnosed cytomegalovirus status with high specificity and sensitivity.

What was sequenced was PBMCs. V and J are TRBV6-5 and TRBJ1-2; 9 bases are shared with TRBD1. The clonotype originates from a man aged 50 to 59 in good health and CMV-seropositive. Written as DNA, the CDR3 is TGTGCCAGCAGTTACTCGAAGCAGGGGACAGGGTATGGCTACACCTTC. Its translation: CASSYSKQGTGYGYTF.